Below, one T cell receptor (beta chain) is given with its context. The antigen is not known. This CDR3 contains 16 residues. Germline CDR1 and CDR2: KGHSH and LQKENI. J was trimmed by 2 bases and V by 8 bases; bases with no gene match: 12. This record belongs to a study of vaccination effects on CD4 cells after COVID-19. The ViraFEST assay expanded antigen-specific CD4+ T cells with viral peptide pools before sequencing. Having been cultured for around ten days, the cells underwent CD4+ T cell isolation. This person caught SARS-CoV-2 sometime from March to December 2020, and PCR testing confirmed the infection. IL-2 at around 9.8 IU/ml and peptides at 8 to 10 ug/ml were added to cultured PBMC, approximately 2 million per well. The authors exchanged half the medium for IL-2 medium on days 3 and 7. Clones were sequenced by immunoSEQ multiplex PCR, and TCRdb holds only the in-frame ones, with some missing. The sample contains tens of thousands of clones, approximately 62% of which appear only once.

Study-wide findings and caveats: In people who had recovered, most post-vaccine spike-reactive clones were new vaccine-induced clones.

The sequence came from a human donor who had a prior SARS-CoV-2 infection. The chain couples TRBV18 to TRBJ2-3, with 8 bases lining up with TRBD2. Sequencing was performed on CD4+ T cells from PBMCs cultured with SARS-CoV-2 spike peptides, taken before COVID-19 vaccination. As DNA, the CDR3 is TGTGCCAGCCGCCGGGGGGGCGGGTTAAACACAGATACGCAGTATTTT. Amino acid sequence: CASRRGGGLNTDTQYF.